The T cell receptor beta chain under discussion was sequenced for a study of blood T cell repertoires in COVID-19. The wider study: COVID-19 samples, acute and convalescent, were from the United States, Italy and Spain.

As processed by the authors: Reference gene primer amplification in the assay estimated nucleated cell counts. Data came from immunoSEQ multiplex PCR; TCRdb stores just in-frame clones and leaves some out. From that table come the V and J calls and clone size; the DNA was used to work out D and trimming. This table holds 150,000 or so clones, 75% to 90% found once. One Seattle source followed patients from active infection through their disease course. The CDR3 contains 16 residues. In germline, CDR1 is SGHAT, CDR2 FQDESV (reference sequence). The V segment lost 2 bases and the J segment 5 bases; nucleotides outside the gene matches: 5.

The V call is TRBV11-1, the J call TRBJ2-3; 12 bases line up with TRBD2. The sequence came from a woman aged 55-69 years with COVID-19, enrolled during active disease. Input material: peripheral blood. In DNA, the CDR3 is TGTGCCAGCAGCTTATTGACTAGCGGGGGATTAGATACGCAGTATTTT. Amino acids: CASSLLTSGGLDTQYF.